The clone carrying this TCR beta chain was counted at least ten times. Its antigen remains unknown. Time point here: sample taken at primary tumor resection. The 55 to 90 donors had untreated early-stage non-small cell lung cancer. Whole RNA came from tumor, nontumor lung or frozen PBMC and was sequenced without being sorted. These data originate in a study of spatial heterogeneity in lung cancer. Overall study context: As counted in raw reads, each unique TCR and UMI combination appeared more than ten times on average. Study findings and constraints: Intratumoral expanded alpha and beta TCR counts were found to track tumor mutation counts. Ubiquitous and regional nonsynonymous mutations were tracked by counts of ubiquitous and regional expanded TCRs, respectively.

TCRdb reanalysed the 5' RACE reads using MiXCR and keeps one entry per CDR3 protein. This table has under 7,000 distinct CDR3 sequences, around 3% appearing once. The V gene's germline CDR1 is SGHRS and CDR2 YFSETQ. The CDR3 extends over 16 amino acids. With 4 bases clipped from V and 1 base from J, the junction kept 4 bases outside the gene matches. The sequencing here drew on lung tumor tissue, taken at surgery. The sequence was collected from a male donor with early-stage non-small cell lung cancer. The chain joins TRBV5-1 to TRBJ1-6; 8 nucleotides align to TRBD1. DNA of the CDR3: TGCGCCAGCAGCCCGGACAGGGTGTCCTATAATTCACCCCTCCACTTT. Translation gives CASSPDRVSYNSPLHF.